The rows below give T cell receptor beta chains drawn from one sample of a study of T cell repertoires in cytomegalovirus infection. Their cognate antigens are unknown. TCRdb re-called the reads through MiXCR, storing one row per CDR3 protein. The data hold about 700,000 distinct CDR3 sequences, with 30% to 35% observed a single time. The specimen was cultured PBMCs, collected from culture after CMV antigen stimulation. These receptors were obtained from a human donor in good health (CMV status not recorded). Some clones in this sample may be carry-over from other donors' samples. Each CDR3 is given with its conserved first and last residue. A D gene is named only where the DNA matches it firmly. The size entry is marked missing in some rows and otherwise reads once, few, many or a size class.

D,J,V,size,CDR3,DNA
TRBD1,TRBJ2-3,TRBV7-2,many,CASSLGRDGQAGTDTQYF,TGTGCCAGCAGCTTAGGTCGCGATGGACAGGCAGGCACAGATACGCAGTATTTT
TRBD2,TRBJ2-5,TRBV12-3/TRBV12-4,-,CASSWGSGAETQYF,TGTGCCAGCAGTTGGGGCAGCGGGGCGGAGACCCAGTACTTC
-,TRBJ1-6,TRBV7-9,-,CASSSRDGNSPLHF,TGTGCCAGCAGCTCCCGGGACGGAAATTCACCCCTCCACTTT
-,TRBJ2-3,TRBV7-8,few,CASSLDPGAASTDTQYF,TGTGCCAGCAGCTTAGATCCCGGGGCGGCTAGCACAGATACGCAGTATTTT
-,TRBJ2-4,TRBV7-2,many,CASSLGGSDIQYF,TGTGCCAGCAGCTTAGGAGGGAGTGACATTCAGTACTTC
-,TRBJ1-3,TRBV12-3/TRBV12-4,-,CASNSQAPPRNTIYF,TGTGCCAGCAACAGTCAGGCCCCCCCGAGAAACACCATATATTTT
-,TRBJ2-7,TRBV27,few,CASSLRPGMGSYEQYF,TGTGCCAGCAGTTTGCGCCCAGGGATGGGCTCCTACGAGCAGTACTTC
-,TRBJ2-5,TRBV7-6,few,CASSPLYRETQYF,TGTGCCAGCAGCCCCCTTTATCGGGAGACCCAGTACTTC
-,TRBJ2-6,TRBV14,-,CASSQVRGGANVLTF,TGTGCCAGCAGCCAAGTCAGGGGTGGGGCCAACGTCCTGACTTTC
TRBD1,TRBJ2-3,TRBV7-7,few,CASSLQGAPTDTQYF,TGTGCCAGCAGCTTACAGGGGGCGCCTACAGATACGCAGTATTTT
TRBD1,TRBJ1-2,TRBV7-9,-,CASSFDREANYGYTF,TGTGCCAGCAGCTTCGACAGGGAGGCTAACTATGGCTACACCTTC
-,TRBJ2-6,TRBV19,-,CASSTDTGWGSSGANVLTF,TGTGCCAGTAGTACAGATACAGGGTGGGGAAGCTCTGGGGCCAACGTCCTGACTTTC
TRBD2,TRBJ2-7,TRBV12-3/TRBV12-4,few,CASSPSLAGYHEQYF,TGTGCCAGCAGTCCCTCACTAGCGGGATACCACGAGCAGTACTTC
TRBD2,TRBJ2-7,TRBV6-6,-,CATSGGGFSYEQYF,TGTGCCACCTCCGGCGGGGGATTCTCCTACGAGCAGTACTTC
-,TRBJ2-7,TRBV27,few,CASRPRGSGYEQYF,TGTGCCAGCAGACCCAGGGGAAGCGGCTACGAGCAGTACTTC
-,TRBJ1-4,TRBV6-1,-,CASSVGSTSKNEKLFF,TGTGCCAGCAGTGTCGGCAGCACAAGTAAAAATGAAAAACTGTTTTTT
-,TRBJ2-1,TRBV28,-,CASSLGPDPGDEQFF,TGTGCCAGCAGTTTGGGGCCGGACCCTGGTGATGAGCAGTTCTTC
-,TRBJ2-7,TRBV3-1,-,CASSLKGLVYEQYF,TGTGCCAGCAGCCTCAAGGGGTTAGTATACGAGCAGTACTTC
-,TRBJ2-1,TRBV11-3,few,CASSPGRTGYNEQFF,TGTGCCAGCAGCCCGGGACGGACCGGTTACAATGAGCAGTTCTTC
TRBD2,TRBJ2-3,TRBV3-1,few,CASSQDTSGVFTDTQYF,TGTGCCAGCAGCCAAGACACTAGCGGGGTATTTACAGATACGCAGTATTTT
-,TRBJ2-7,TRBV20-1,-,CSGAPDSYEQYF,TGCAGTGGGGCTCCTGACTCCTACGAGCAGTACTTC
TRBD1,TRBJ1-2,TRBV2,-,CASSAQDRGFGYTF,TGTGCCAGCAGTGCCCAGGACAGGGGGTTTGGCTACACCTTC
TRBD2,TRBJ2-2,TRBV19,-,CASSPPGAGGPRELFF,TGTGCCAGTAGTCCTCCGGGAGCGGGGGGGCCGCGGGAGCTGTTTTTT
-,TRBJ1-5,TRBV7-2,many,CASSLAVGQPQHF,TGTGCCAGCAGCTTAGCGGTGGGACAGCCCCAGCATTTT
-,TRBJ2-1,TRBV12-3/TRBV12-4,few,CASSHARVRAYNEQFF,TGTGCCAGCAGCCATGCCAGGGTCAGGGCCTACAATGAGCAGTTCTTC
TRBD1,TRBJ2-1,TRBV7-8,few,CASSFGQGGNEQFF,TGTGCCAGCAGCTTCGGACAGGGGGGGAATGAGCAGTTCTTC
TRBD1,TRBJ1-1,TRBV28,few,CASSPLRTGETNTEAFF,TGTGCCAGCAGCCCCCTCAGGACAGGGGAAACTAACACTGAAGCTTTCTTT
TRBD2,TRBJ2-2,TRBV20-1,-,CSARSLAGGPTDTGELFF,TGCAGTGCTAGATCCTTAGCGGGAGGGCCTACGGACACCGGGGAGCTGTTTTTT
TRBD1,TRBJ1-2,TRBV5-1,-,CASSLSTGNYGYTF,TGCGCCAGCAGCTTGTCGACAGGGAATTATGGCTACACCTTC
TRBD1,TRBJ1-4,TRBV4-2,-,CASSQADRGTGEKLFF,TGTGCCAGCAGCCAAGCGGACAGGGGTACGGGGGAAAAACTGTTTTTT
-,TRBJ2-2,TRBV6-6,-,CASSYQGAPMSGELFF,TGTGCCAGCAGTTACCAAGGGGCTCCAATGTCCGGGGAGCTGTTTTTT
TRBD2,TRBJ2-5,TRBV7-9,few,CASSQQAGLVSGYF,TGTGCCAGCAGCCAACAAGCGGGACTAGTCAGTGGGTACTTC
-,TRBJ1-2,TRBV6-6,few,CASSSPSGVYGYTF,TGTGCCAGCAGTTCCCCCTCAGGAGTGTATGGCTACACCTTC
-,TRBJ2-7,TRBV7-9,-,CASRGGGGSPYELYF,TGTGCCAGCAGGGGGGGAGGGGGGAGCCCCTACGAGCTGTACTTC
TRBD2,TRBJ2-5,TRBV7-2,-,CASTLAGGRETQYF,TGTGCCAGCACCCTAGCGGGAGGGAGAGAGACCCAGTACTTC
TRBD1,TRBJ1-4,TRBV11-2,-,CASSPTTGREKLFF,TGTGCCAGCAGCCCAACGACAGGGCGGGAAAAACTGTTTTTT
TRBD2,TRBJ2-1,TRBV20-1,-,CSATNPGTSGPYNEQFF,TGCAGTGCCACGAATCCGGGGACTAGCGGCCCCTACAATGAGCAGTTCTTC
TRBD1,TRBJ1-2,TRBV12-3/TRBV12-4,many,CASSDRGRGYGYTF,TGTGCCAGCAGTGACAGGGGGCGCGGCTATGGCTACACCTTC
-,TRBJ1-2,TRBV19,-,CASKVAAGYGYTF,TGTGCCAGTAAGGTTGCTGCGGGCTATGGCTACACCTTC
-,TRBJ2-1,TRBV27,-,CASSPKDGRYNEQFF,TGTGCCAGCAGTCCCAAGGACGGAAGATACAATGAGCAGTTCTTC
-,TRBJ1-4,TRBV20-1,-,CSARVDSNEKLFF,TGCAGTGCTAGGGTCGACAGTAATGAAAAACTGTTTTTT